Following are 17 T cell receptor beta chains from one sample sequenced in a study of T cells after yellow fever vaccination. Via MiXCR, TCRdb re-called the 5' RACE reads, giving one row per CDR3 protein. The data show a few hundred thousand distinct CDR3 sequences, around an eighth seen once. The material sequenced was CD4+ T cells sorted from PBMCs, taken 15 days after the yellow fever booster vaccination. These receptors were taken from a man younger than 35 who received the YFV17D yellow fever vaccine.

The genes are TRBV28 and TRBJ2-3, with TRBD2 matching 8 bases. CDR3 length equals 15 residues. Germline V gene lookup returns CDR1 MDHEN and CDR2 SYDVKM. The J segment lost 5 bases and the V segment lost 5 bases, leaving 9 bases of the junction unmatched. The CDR3 is CASSAPGGPLDTQYF. CDR3 nucleotides: TGTGCCAGCAGTGCGCCGGGGGGGCCGTTAGATACGCAGTATTTT.

This clonotype was picked up many times. The V and J genes are TRBV4-2 and TRBJ1-4; D is unclear. This CDR3 is 13 amino acids long. V shed 1 base and J shed 7 bases, with 7 bases lying between them. The germline gives CDR1 LGHNA, CDR2 YNFKEQ. This CDR3 reads CASSQGETEKLFF. For the CDR3, the DNA is TGTGCCAGCAGCCAAGGAGAGACTGAAAAACTGTTTTTT.

This chain uses TRBV29-1 with TRBJ2-5; TRBD1 aligns across 12 bases. V dropped 5 bases and J dropped 5; count of bases not matched to a gene: 6. The CDR3 spans 14 residues. CDR1 and CDR2 (germline): SQVTM, ANQGSEA. CDR3: CSVHGTGGRETQYF. CDR3 DNA: TGCAGCGTTCACGGGACAGGGGGCAGGGAGACCCAGTACTTC.

V and J are TRBV6-5 and TRBJ2-2, with a possible D match to TRBD1 (5 bases). CDR1 and CDR2 (germline): MNHEY, SVGAGI. V was pared by 6 bases and J by 5 bases, with 16 bases between. The CDR3 contains 15 residues. The CDR3 region has the DNA TGTGCCAGCAGCCGCCGACAGCGTTTAACCGGGGAGCTGTTTTTT. As protein: CASSRRQRLTGELFF.

There are a few counts of this clonotype. The CDR3 loop reads CASSPPNLSEAFF. CDR3 bases: TGTGCCAGCTCACCACCTAACCTCTCTGAAGCTTTCTTT. V is TRBV18 and J is TRBJ1-1; D is unresolved. The V end was cut by 0 bases, the J end by 6 bases, with 8 bases between. The CDR3 runs 13 residues. The V gene's germline CDR1 is KGHSH and CDR2 LQKENI.

This clonotype occurred a few times. This chain joins TRBV7-8 and TRBJ2-3, with TRBD2 matching 9 bases. The germline V gene has CDR1 SGHVS and CDR2 FQNEAQ. J lost 3 bases, V lost 5 bases, and 6 bases had no gene match. There are 15 residues in the CDR3. The CDR3 here is CASSSQRGVTDTQYF. The CDR3 nucleotides read TGTGCCAGCAGCAGCCAGCGGGGGGTAACAGATACGCAGTATTTT. Combining the CDR3 with reference TRBV7-8 and TRBJ2-3 gives the whole variable domain GAGVSQSPRYKVAKRGQDVALRCDPISGHVSLFWYQQALGQGPEFLTYFQNEAQLDKSGLPSDRFFAERPEGSVSTLKIQRTQQEDSAVYLCASSSQRGVTDTQYFGPGTRLTVL.

The chain couples TRBV6-5 to TRBJ2-3; 15 bases are a match to TRBD2. The V and J ends lost 0 bases and 3 bases, in that order; junction bases with no gene match: 4. Germline V gives CDR1 MNHEY, CDR2 SVGAGI. The CDR3 is 18 residues long. The CDR3 DNA reads TGTGCCAGCAGTTACTCCGGGACTAGCGGGGGGACAACAGATACGCAGTATTTT. Encoded protein: CASSYSGTSGGTTDTQYF.

The rearrangement uses TRBV25-1 and TRBJ2-1; 10 bases line up with TRBD2. Germline V lookup: CDR1 MGHDK, CDR2 SYGVNS. The CDR3 sequence is 16 residues long. The V and J ends lost 6 bases and 10 bases, in that order; junction bases with no gene match: 15. CDR3 sequence reads: CASRVNLAGGTGEQFF. Here the CDR3 DNA reads TGTGCCAGCAGGGTGAATTTAGCGGGGGGAACCGGGGAGCAGTTCTTC.

This clonotype was seen many times. The chain combines TRBV5-6 with TRBJ1-1; D ambiguous. Germline CDR1 and CDR2: SGHDT and YYEEEE. The CDR3 covers 13 residues. The V and J ends lost 0 bases and 6 bases respectively, with 9 bases between them. The CDR3 nucleotides read TGTGCCAGCAGCTTGGATAGGTTAGCTGAAGCTTTCTTT. Translated: CASSLDRLAEAFF. Based on the CDR3 plus reference TRBV5-6 and TRBJ1-1, the full variable domain is DAGVTQSPTHLIKTRGQQVTLRCSPKSGHDTVSWYQQALGQGPQFIFQYYEEEERQRGNFPDRFSGHQFPNYSSELNVNALLLGDSALYLCASSLDRLAEAFFGQGTRLTVV.

This clonotype occurred many times. The chain carries TRBV28 and TRBJ1-1; D gene ambiguous. From germline, CDR1 is MDHEN and CDR2 SYDVKM. Trimming removed 9 bases at V and 2 bases at J, with 16 bases between. This CDR3 is built from 14 residues. The CDR3 DNA is TGTGCCAGTCAAGGAAGCTATCGCAACACTGAAGCTTTCTTT. This sequence encodes CASQGSYRNTEAFF. The whole variable domain, remainder taken from reference TRBV28 and TRBJ1-1, is DVKVTQSSRYLVKRTGEKVFLECVQDMDHENMFWYRQDPGLGLRLIYFSYDVKMKEKGDIPEGYSVSREKKERFSLILESASTNQTSMYLCASQGSYRNTEAFFGQGTRLTVV.

The rearrangement joins TRBV5-6 to TRBJ2-3, with 8 bases that match TRBD1. The CDR3 is 16 residues long. Germline V CDR1 and CDR2: SGHDT, YYEEEE. Trimming removed 5 bases from V and 0 bases from J; junction bases left unmatched: 8. CDR3 coding DNA: TGTGCCAGCAGGCCCAGGGGACAGGCTAGCACAGATACGCAGTATTTT. Translation: CASRPRGQASTDTQYF.

In its sample, this clonotype was seen many times. The chain uses TRBV12-3 or TRBV12-4 and TRBJ2-3; no reliable D call. The CDR3 length is 13 residues. Trimming pared 6 bases from V and 2 bases from J, leaving 9 bases between. For the CDR3, the DNA is TGTGCCAGCAGCCCTTCGGTCACAGATACGCAGTATTTT. Its translation is CASSPSVTDTQYF.

CDR3 DNA sequence: TGCGCCAGCAGCCGCGGGTTAGCGGGGGGCCTCAATGAGCAGTTCTTC. This gives the protein CASSRGLAGGLNEQFF. This chain connects TRBV5-1 to TRBJ2-1, with 10 positions matching TRBD2. Germline CDR1 SGHRS, CDR2 YFSETQ. The CDR3 sequence is 16 residues long. J lost 6 bases, V lost 4 bases, and 10 bases had no gene match.

This clonotype has just a few counts. Here the CDR3 DNA reads TGCAGTGCTAGAGGATCCGGGGGCGTCGAGCAGTACTTC. Translating it yields CSARGSGGVEQYF. The chain joins TRBV20-1 to TRBJ2-7; D may be TRBD1 or TRBD2 (6 bases each). Germline CDR1 DFQATT, CDR2 SNEGSKA (reference sequence). Trimming took off 1 base at V and 6 bases at J, with 13 bases between the two ends. The CDR3 has 13 amino acids.

This chain joins TRBV5-1 and TRBJ2-2; 15 bases are a match to TRBD2. The CDR3 has 17 amino acids. With 4 bases clipped from V and 5 bases from J, the junction kept 6 bases outside the gene matches. Germline V gene sequence: CDR1 SGHRS, CDR2 YFSETQ. The CDR3 is CASSPRTSGGVTGELFF. The CDR3 coding sequence is TGCGCCAGCAGCCCCCGGACTAGCGGGGGGGTTACCGGGGAGCTGTTTTTT.

There are a few counts of this clonotype. The J gene is TRBJ2-1, the V gene TRBV7-2; possibly TRBD1 or TRBD2 for D (5 bases each). CDR3 length equals 17 residues. Trimming took off 5 bases at V and 4 bases at J, with 21 bases between the two ends. CDR1 and CDR2 from the germline V gene are SGHTA and FQGNSA. CDR3 in DNA: TGTGCCAGCAGCGTCCGGGACGTCAGAGGGGTGTACAATGAGCAGTTCTTC. Translation gives CASSVRDVRGVYNEQFF.

The rearrangement uses TRBV11-1 and TRBJ2-3; a weak D match, TRBD2 (5 bases). The germline V and J ends were trimmed by 0 bases and 1 base, with 11 bases remaining between them. This CDR3 is built from 16 residues. Per the germline V gene, CDR1 is SGHAT and CDR2 is FQDESV (reference sequence). As DNA, the CDR3 is TGTGCCAGCAGCTTAGCGTATAGGACTCGCACAGATACGCAGTATTTT. It yields the protein CASSLAYRTRTDTQYF.